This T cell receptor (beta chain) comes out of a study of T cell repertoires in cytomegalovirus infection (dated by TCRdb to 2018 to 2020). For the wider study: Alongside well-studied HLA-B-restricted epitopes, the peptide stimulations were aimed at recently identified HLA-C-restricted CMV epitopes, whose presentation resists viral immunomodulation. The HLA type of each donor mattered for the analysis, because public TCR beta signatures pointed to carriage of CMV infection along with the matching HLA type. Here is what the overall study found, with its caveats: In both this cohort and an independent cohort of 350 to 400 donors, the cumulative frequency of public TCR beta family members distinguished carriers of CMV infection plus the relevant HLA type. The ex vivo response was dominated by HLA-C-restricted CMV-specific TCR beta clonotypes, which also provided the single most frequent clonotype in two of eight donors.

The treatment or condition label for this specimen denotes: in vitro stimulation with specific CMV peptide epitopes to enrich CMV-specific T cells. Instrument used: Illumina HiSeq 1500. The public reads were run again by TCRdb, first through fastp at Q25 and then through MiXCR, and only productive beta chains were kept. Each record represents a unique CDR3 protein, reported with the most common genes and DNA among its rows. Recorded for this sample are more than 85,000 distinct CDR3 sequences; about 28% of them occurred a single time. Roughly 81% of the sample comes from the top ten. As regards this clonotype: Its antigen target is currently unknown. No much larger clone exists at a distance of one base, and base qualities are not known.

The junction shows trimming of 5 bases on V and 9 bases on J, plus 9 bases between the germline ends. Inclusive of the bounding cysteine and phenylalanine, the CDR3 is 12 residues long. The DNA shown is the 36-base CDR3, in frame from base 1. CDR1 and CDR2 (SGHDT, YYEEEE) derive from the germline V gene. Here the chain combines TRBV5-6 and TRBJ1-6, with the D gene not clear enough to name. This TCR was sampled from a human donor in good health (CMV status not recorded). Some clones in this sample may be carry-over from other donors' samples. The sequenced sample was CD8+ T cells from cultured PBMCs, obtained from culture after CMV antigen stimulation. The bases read TGTGCCAGCAGTTGGGGAGGTTCACCCCTCCACTTT. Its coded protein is CASSWGGSPLHF.